One sample yielded the 13 T cell receptor beta chains listed below, sequenced in a study of OX40 agonist ivuxolimab in advanced cancers. Sequencing was performed with immunoSEQ multiplex PCR; in TCRdb, only in-frame clones are kept and a portion is missing. The sample lists about 83,000 clones, around 84% occurring once. The sequenced sample was CD4+ or CD8+ T cells sorted from blood, obtained in a trial of the OX40 agonist ivuxolimab. The receptors were gathered from an adult with an advanced solid tumor such as melanoma, head and neck, liver or kidney cancer.

V usage is TRBV5-1 and J usage is TRBJ2-5, with 9 bases matching TRBD1. In germline, CDR1 is SGHRS, CDR2 YFSETQ. The junction had 3 bases not matched to a gene; V was cut back by 0 bases and J by 3 bases. The CDR3 covers 15 residues. The CDR3, as DNA: TGCGCCAGCAGCTTGGGGGGACAGGGTAAAGAGACCCAGTACTTC. Translating gives CASSLGGQGKETQYF.

This clone was counted a few times. The rearrangement uses TRBV11-2 and TRBJ2-1, with D tentatively TRBD2 (5 bases). The germline V gene encodes CDR1 SGHAT and CDR2 FQNNGV. The CDR3 covers 16 residues. V was trimmed by 3 bases and J by 0 bases, leaving 12 bases between them. This chain's CDR3 is CASSFRGSGSYNEQFF. CDR3 DNA: TGTGCCAGCAGCTTCCGGGGATCGGGCTCCTACAATGAGCAGTTCTTC.

The chain couples TRBV14 to TRBJ1-2; D is possibly TRBD1 (5 bases). Germline CDR1 reads SGHDN; CDR2 reads FVKESK. The CDR3 is made up of 14 amino acids. Between the trimmed V and J ends, which lost 6 bases and 2 bases, there was a span of 13 bases. The CDR3 loop reads CASRFSGVNYGYTF. The CDR3 region has the DNA TGTGCCAGCAGGTTTTCGGGGGTCAACTATGGCTACACCTTC.

This clone occurred a few times. The V and J genes are TRBV18 and TRBJ2-1, with 9 bases matching TRBD1. V lost 5 bases to trimming and J lost 8 bases; unmatched junction nucleotides: 7. Germline CDR1 is KGHSH and CDR2 is LQKENI. The CDR3 is 14 residues long. Here the CDR3 reads CASSYGQGLDEQFF. CDR3 nucleotide sequence: TGTGCCAGCTCATACGGACAGGGGCTCGATGAGCAGTTCTTC.

The V gene is TRBV28, the J gene TRBJ1-2, with a tentative D call TRBD1 (5 bases). The length of the CDR3 is 16 residues. Trimming took 5 bases from V and 3 from J, leaving 19 bases between them. Germline loops: CDR1 MDHEN, CDR2 SYDVKM. The CDR3 bases are TGTGCCAGCAGTCCACCTGGGACGCTCACTCACTATGGCTACACCTTC. It specifies CASSPPGTLTHYGYTF.

V and J are TRBV27 and TRBJ1-4; D call uncertain. CDR1 is MNHEY and CDR2 is SMNVEV in the germline V gene (reference sequence). The V and J ends lost 5 bases and 7 bases respectively, with 11 bases between them. The CDR3 is made up of 13 amino acids. Here the CDR3 reads CASSLQGSEKLFF. The CDR3 nucleotides are TGTGCCAGCAGTCTTCAAGGGAGTGAAAAACTGTTTTTT.

The chain employs TRBV9 and TRBJ1-5, with 7 bases aligning to TRBD1. Germline V CDR1 and CDR2: SGDLS, YYNGEE. This CDR3 has 15 residues. J gave up 6 bases and V 4 bases, and 10 bases lay outside the gene matches. The chain's CDR3 is CASSTTDREGQPQHF. CDR3 DNA: TGTGCCAGCAGCACCACCGACAGGGAGGGTCAGCCCCAGCATTTT.

The chain is built from TRBV6-5 and TRBJ2-3, with D perhaps given as TRBD1 or TRBD2 (5 bases each). Germline values: CDR1 MNHEY, CDR2 SVGAGI. V dropped 6 bases and J dropped 0 bases, with 10 bases sitting between them. This CDR3 spans 14 amino acids. CDR3 sequence reads: CASSKGSSTDTQYF. In DNA form, the CDR3 reads TGTGCCAGCAGCAAGGGGAGTAGCACAGATACGCAGTATTTT.

The genes are TRBV29-1 and TRBJ1-6, with TRBD1 as a possible D gene (6 bases). Per the germline V gene, CDR1 is SQVTM and CDR2 is ANQGSEA. This CDR3 comprises 12 residues. The V and J ends lost 5 bases and 8 bases respectively, with 10 bases between them. CDR3 nucleotide sequence: TGCAGCGTTCGACAGGCCGATTCACCCCTCCACTTT. Translating gives CSVRQADSPLHF.

This rearrangement joins TRBV28 to TRBJ1-5, with 12 bases matching TRBD1. The CDR3 contains 15 residues. The trim removed 2 bases at V and 6 bases at J, leaving 2 bases unmatched. Germline CDR1 and CDR2: MDHEN and SYDVKM. CDR3: CASSLGTGGLQPQHF. CDR3 sequence (DNA): TGTGCCAGCAGTTTAGGGACAGGGGGCCTTCAGCCCCAGCATTTT.

The chain employs TRBV2 and TRBJ2-5; D is ambiguous. V was clipped by 7 bases and J by 5 bases, with 8 bases between them. The germline gives CDR1 SNHLY, CDR2 FYNNEI. CDR3 length: 11 amino acids. This CDR3 reads CASMLGETQYF. CDR3 sequence (DNA): TGTGCCAGCATGTTAGGGGAGACCCAGTACTTC. Together with reference TRBV2 and TRBJ2-5, the CDR3 gives the full variable domain: EPEVTQTPSHQVTQMGQEVILRCVPISNHLYFYWYRQILGQKVEFLVSFYNNEISEKSEIFDDQFSVERPDGSNFTLKIRSTKLEDSAMYFCASMLGETQYFGPGTRLLVL.

The chain carries TRBV27 and TRBJ1-2; 10 nucleotides agree with TRBD1. The CDR3 contains 15 residues. J lost 8 bases, V lost 5 bases, and 11 bases had no gene match. CDR1 and CDR2 (germline): MNHEY, SMNVEV (reference sequence). In DNA form, the CDR3 reads TGTGCCAGCAGTGGGGGGGACAGGGGCGGAAAGGGCTACACCTTC. Its translation: CASSGGDRGGKGYTF.

CDR3 in amino acids: CASRQRDREEAFF. CDR3 bases: TGTGCCAGCCGGCAACGGGACAGAGAAGAAGCTTTCTTT. The gene calls are TRBV6-6 and TRBJ1-1, with TRBD1 matching over 7 bases. CDR3 size: 13 residues. CDR1 and CDR2 (germline): MNHNY, SVGAGI (reference sequence). V lost 8 bases and J lost 8; bases outside the gene matches: 11.